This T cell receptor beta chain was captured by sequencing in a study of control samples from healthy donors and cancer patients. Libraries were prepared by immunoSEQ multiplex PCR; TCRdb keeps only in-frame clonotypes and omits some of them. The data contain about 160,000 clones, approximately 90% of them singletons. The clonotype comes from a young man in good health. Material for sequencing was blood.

In DNA form, the CDR3 reads TGTGCCAGCAGTGAAGAGACAGGGCCCTATGGCTACACCTTC. Protein: CASSEETGPYGYTF. The V and J genes are TRBV6-1 and TRBJ1-2; 7 nucleotides line up with TRBD1. The CDR3 runs to 14 residues. The V segment lost 1 base and the J segment 4 bases; nucleotides outside the gene matches: 3. CDR1 is MNHNS, CDR2 SASEGT, per germline.